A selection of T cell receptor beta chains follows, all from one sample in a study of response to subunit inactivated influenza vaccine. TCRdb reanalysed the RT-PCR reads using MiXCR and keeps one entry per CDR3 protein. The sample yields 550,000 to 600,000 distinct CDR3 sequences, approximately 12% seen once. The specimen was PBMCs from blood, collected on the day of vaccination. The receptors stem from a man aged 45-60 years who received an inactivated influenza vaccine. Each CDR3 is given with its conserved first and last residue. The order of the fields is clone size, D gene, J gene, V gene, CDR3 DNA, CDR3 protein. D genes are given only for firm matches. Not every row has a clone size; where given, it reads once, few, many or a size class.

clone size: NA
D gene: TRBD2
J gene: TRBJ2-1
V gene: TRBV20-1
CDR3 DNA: TGCAGTGCTAGAGGACTAGCGGGAGGCCAAATTAACAATGAGCAGTTCTTC
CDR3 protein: CSARGLAGGQINNEQFF

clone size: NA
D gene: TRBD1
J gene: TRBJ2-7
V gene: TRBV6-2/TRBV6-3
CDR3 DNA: TGTGCCAGCAGTTACCCGAGGGACAGGGGGCTATACGAGCAGTACTTC
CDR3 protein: CASSYPRDRGLYEQYF

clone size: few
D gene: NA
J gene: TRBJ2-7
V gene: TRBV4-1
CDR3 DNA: TGCGCCAGCAGCCAAGATCGAGCGACATTTAACTACGAGCAGTACTTC
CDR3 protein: CASSQDRATFNYEQYF

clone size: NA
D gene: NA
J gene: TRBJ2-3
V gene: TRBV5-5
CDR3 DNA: TGTGCCAGCGGCTCGGGACTGAGCACAGATACGCAGTATTTT
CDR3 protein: CASGSGLSTDTQYF

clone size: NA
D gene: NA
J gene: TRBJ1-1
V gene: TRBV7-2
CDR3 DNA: TGTGCCAGCAGCTTAACGGTCCCCAATGAAGCTTTCTTT
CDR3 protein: CASSLTVPNEAFF

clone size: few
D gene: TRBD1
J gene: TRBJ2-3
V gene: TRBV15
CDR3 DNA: TGTGCCACCAGCAGACAGGGGGTTAGCACAGATACGCAGTATTTT
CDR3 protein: CATSRQGVSTDTQYF

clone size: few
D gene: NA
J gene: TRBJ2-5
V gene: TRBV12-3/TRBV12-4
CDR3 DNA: TGTGCCAGCACCCCCGGACAGGGAGGGAAAGAGACCCAGTACTTC
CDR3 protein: CASTPGQGGKETQYF

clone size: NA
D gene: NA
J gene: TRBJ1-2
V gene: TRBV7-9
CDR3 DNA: TGTGCCAGCAGCTTAGATCTCGCGGTAACCTTC
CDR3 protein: CASSLDLAVTF

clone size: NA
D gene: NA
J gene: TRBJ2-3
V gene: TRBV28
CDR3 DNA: TGTGCCAGCAGTCCTAGGAGGGGGTGGGGTACGCAGTATTTT
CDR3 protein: CASSPRRGWGTQYF

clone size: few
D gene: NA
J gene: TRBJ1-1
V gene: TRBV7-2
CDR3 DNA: TGTGCCAGCAGCTCAAAAGGGGCAGGGACGCCAAACACTGAAGCTTTCTTT
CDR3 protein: CASSSKGAGTPNTEAFF

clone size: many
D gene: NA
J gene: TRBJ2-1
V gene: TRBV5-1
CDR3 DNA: TGCGCCAGCAGCCAACGGGGCAATGAGCAGTTCTTC
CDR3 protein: CASSQRGNEQFF

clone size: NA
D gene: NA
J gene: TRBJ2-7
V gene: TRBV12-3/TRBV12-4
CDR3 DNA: TGTGCCAGCAGTTTAGGGGCCCGGGGTTACGAGCAGTACTTC
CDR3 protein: CASSLGARGYEQYF

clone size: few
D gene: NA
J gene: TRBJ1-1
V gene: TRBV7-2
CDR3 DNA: TGTGCCAGCAGCTTAGCGACCCGTCCCGGATTGAACACTGAAGCTTTCTTT
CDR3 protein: CASSLATRPGLNTEAFF

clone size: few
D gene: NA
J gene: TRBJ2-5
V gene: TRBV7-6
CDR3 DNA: TGTGCCAGCAGCGCGACCCTTCGCCAAGAGACCCAGTACTTC
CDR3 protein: CASSATLRQETQYF

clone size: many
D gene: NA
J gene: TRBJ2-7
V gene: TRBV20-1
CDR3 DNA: TGCAGTGCTAGAGATGGTAGCTCTATCGACGAGCAGTACTTC
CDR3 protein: CSARDGSSIDEQYF

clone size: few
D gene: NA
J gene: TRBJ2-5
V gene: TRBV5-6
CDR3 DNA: TGTGCCAGCAGCCAGCAGGTCCTCCAAGAGACCCAGTACTTC
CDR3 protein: CASSQQVLQETQYF

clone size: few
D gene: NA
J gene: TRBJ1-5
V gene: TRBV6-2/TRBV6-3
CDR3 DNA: TGTGCCAGCAGTTACGCTGGGGGGGGCCAGCCCCAGCATTTT
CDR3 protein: CASSYAGGGQPQHF

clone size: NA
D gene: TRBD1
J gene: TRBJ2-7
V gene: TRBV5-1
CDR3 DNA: TGCGCCAGCAGCTTGGGGGGACAGTCAATATCCTGCGAGCAGTACTTC
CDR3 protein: CASSLGGQSISCEQYF

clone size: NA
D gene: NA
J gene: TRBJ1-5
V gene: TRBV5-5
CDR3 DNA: TGTGCCAGCAGCTTGGCAGGTTTTGGCAATCAGCCCCAGCTTTTT
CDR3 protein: CASSLAGFGNQPQLF

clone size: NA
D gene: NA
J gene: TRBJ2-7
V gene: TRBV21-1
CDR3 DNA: TGTGCCAGCAGCCGGGTGGGACAGGGCCATTCCTACGAGCAGTACTTC
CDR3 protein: CASSRVGQGHSYEQYF

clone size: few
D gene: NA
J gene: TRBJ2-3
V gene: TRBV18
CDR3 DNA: TGTGCCAGCTTTGAGATGAACACAGATACGCAGTATTTT
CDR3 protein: CASFEMNTDTQYF

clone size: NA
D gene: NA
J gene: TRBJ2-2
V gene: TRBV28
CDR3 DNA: TGTGCCAGCAGTTCCACGATCAACACCGGGGAGCTGTTTTTT
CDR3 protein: CASSSTINTGELFF

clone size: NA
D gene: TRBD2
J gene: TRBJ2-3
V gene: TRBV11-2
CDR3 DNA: TGTGCCAGCAGCTTAGATTATTACGAGACTAGCGGGGTGGCAGATACGCAGTATTTT
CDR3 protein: CASSLDYYETSGVADTQYF

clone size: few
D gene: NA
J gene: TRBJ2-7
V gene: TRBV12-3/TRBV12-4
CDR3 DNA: TGTGCCAGCAAAAACAGGGACTACACCTACGAGCAGTACTTC
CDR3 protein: CASKNRDYTYEQYF

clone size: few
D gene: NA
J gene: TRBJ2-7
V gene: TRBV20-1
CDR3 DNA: TGCAGTGCTAGAGGAGAGGGCGGCTACGAGCAGTACTTC
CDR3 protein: CSARGEGGYEQYF

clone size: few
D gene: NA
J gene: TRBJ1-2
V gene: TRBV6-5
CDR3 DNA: TGTGCCAGCAGTATATCGCTCGCGCTTAACTATGGCTACACCTTC
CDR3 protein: CASSISLALNYGYTF

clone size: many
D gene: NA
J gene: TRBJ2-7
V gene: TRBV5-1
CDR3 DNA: TGCGCCAGCAGGAGTTCCACAAGGGGTGACGAGCAGTACTTC
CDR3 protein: CASRSSTRGDEQYF

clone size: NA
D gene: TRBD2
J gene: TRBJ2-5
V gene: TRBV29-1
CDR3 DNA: TGCAGCGTTGTAGGGAGGGCTCGTATCTACTTC
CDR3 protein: CSVVGRARIYF

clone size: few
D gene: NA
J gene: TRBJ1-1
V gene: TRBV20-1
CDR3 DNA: TGCAGTGCAATCCTACCGGGCGGTTGGTCCACTGAAGCTTTCTTT
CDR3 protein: CSAILPGGWSTEAFF

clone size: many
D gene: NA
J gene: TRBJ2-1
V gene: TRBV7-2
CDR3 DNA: TGTGCCAGCAGCTTAGCGCGGGCCCTCAATGAGCAGTTCTTC
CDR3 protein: CASSLARALNEQFF

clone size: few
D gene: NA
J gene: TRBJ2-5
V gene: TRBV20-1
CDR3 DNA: TGCAGTGCTGGTGGACCTCCGGGGGAGACCCAGTACTTC
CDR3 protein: CSAGGPPGETQYF

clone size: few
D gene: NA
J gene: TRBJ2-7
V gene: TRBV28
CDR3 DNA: TGTGCCAGCAGTTCCCCAGATTCCAAGGAGCAGTACTTC
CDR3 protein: CASSSPDSKEQYF

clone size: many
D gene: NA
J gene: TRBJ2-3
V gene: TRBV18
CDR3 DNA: TGTGCCAGCAGCCCATCTAGCACAGATACGCAGTATTTT
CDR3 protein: CASSPSSTDTQYF

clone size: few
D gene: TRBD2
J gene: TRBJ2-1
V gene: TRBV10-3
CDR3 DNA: TGTGCCATCAGTGAGTCAGGACTAGCTGAGTACAATGAGCAGTTCTTC
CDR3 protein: CAISESGLAEYNEQFF

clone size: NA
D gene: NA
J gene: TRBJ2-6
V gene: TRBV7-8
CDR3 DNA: TGTGCCAGCAGCCCGGGACAAACGGGCGTCCTGACTTTC
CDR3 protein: CASSPGQTGVLTF

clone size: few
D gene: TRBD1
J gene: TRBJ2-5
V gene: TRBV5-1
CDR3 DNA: TGCGCCAGCAGCCCCCGACAGGGACCACTCCAAGAGACCCAGTACTTC
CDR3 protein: CASSPRQGPLQETQYF

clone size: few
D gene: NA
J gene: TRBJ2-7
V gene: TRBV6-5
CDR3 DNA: TGTGCCAGCAGTTACTCGAGGGTGGGCTACGAGCAGTACTTC
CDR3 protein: CASSYSRVGYEQYF

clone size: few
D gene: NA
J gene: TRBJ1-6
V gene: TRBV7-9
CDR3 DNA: TGTGCCAGCAGCTTACAAGGGAGGGCAAATTCACCCCTCCACTTT
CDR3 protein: CASSLQGRANSPLHF

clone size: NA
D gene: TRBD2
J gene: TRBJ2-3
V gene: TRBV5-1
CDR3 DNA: TGCGCCAGCAGGCTAACGGGAGGGACGGCAGATACGCAGTATTTT
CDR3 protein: CASRLTGGTADTQYF

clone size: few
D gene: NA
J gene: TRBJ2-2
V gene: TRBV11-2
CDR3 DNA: TGTGCCAGCAGCTTAATCTTCACCGGGGAGCTGTTTTTT
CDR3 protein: CASSLIFTGELFF